Sequencing of this T cell receptor beta chain was carried out in a study of blood T cell repertoires in COVID-19. Using immunoSEQ multiplex PCR, the repertoire was profiled, and TCRdb retains in-frame clones only, with some absent. The table records about 160,000 clones, 70% to 85% of them present only once. Trimming removed 1 base at V and 6 bases at J, with 10 bases between. This CDR3 comprises 14 residues. The germline gives CDR1 SGDLS, CDR2 YYNGEE. Sequencing was performed on peripheral blood. This clonotype was obtained from a woman between 35 and 50 years old with COVID-19, enrolled during active disease. This chain connects TRBV9 to TRBJ2-2; no clear D. CDR3: CASSVKTVPGELFF. CDR3 DNA: TGTGCCAGCAGCGTAAAAACGGTCCCCGGGGAGCTGTTTTTT.